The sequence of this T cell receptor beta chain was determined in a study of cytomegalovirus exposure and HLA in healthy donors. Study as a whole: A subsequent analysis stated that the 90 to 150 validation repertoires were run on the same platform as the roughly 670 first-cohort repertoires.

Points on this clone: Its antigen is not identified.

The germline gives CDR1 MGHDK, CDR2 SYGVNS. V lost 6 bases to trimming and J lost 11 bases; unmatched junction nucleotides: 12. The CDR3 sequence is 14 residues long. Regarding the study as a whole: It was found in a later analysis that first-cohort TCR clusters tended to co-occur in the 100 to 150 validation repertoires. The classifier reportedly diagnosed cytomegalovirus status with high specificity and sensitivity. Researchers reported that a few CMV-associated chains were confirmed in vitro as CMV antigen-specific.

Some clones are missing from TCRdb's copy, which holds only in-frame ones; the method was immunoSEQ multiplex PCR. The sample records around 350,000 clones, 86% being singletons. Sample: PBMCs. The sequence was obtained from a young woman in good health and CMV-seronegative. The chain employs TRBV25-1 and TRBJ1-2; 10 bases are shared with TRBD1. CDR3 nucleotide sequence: TGTGCCAGCAGGAAGACGGGGACAGGGGACTATTACACCTTC. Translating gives CASRKTGTGDYYTF.